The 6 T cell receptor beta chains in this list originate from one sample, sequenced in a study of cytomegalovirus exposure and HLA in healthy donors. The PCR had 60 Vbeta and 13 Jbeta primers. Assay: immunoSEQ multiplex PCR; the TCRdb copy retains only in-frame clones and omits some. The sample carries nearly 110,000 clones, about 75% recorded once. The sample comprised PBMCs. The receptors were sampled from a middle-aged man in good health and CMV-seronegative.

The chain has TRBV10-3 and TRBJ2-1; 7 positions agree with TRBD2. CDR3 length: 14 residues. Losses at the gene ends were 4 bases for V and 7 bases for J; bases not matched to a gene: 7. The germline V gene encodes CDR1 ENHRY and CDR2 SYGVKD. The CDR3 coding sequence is TGTGCCATCAGTGGTGCTAGCGGACTTAATGAGCAGTTCTTC. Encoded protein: CAISGASGLNEQFF.

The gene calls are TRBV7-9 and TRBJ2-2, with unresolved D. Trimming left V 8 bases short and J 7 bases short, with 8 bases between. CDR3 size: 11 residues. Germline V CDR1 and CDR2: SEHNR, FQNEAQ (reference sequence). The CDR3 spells CASAGSGELFF. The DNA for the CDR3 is TGTGCCAGCGCTGGTAGCGGGGAGCTGTTTTTT.

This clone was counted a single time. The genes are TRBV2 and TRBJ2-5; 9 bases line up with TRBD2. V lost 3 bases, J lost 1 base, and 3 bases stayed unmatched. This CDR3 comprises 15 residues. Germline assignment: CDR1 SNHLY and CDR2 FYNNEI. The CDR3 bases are TGTGCCAGCAGTGAGCTAGCGGGGACCCAAGAGACCCAGTACTTC. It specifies CASSELAGTQETQYF.

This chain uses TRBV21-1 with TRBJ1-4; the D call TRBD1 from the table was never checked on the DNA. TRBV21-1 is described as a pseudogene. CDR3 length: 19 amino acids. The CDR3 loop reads CASSHHRDRGRKSREKLFF. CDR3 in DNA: TGTGCCAGCAGCCACCACCGGGACAGGGGGCGAAAAAGCCGCGAAAAACTGTTTTTT.

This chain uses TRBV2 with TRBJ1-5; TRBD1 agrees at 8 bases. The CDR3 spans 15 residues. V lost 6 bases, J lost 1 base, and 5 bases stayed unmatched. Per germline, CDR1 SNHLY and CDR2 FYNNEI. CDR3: CASRDRGESNQPQHF. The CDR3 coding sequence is TGTGCCAGCAGAGACAGGGGAGAGAGCAATCAGCCCCAGCATTTT.

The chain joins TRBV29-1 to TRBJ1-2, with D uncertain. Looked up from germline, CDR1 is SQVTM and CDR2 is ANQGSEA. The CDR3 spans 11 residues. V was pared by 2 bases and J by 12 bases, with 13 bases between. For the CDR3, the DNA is TGCAGCGTTGAATTTGGGCAGGCCCACACCTTC. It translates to CSVEFGQAHTF.